This T cell receptor (beta chain) stems from a study of shared clonotypes between healthy human individuals. Study at large: The study used three CD4 naive, three CD4 memory, two CD8 naive and one CD8 memory plate per donor.

Whole-study results and caveats: Relative to their counterparts shared across all four donors, non-shared clonotypes exhibited diminished generation probabilities. Rarefaction showed that sequencing of sorted subsets was incomplete (despite large depth).

Remarks on this clone: The antigen remains undetermined.

When replicate PCRs were run on sorted subsets, they used about 200 ng DNA, approximately 27,000 T cell genomes. Clones were sequenced by immunoSEQ multiplex PCR, and TCRdb holds only the in-frame ones, with some missing. The sample has about 2,100,000 clones; 90% to 95% are singletons. CD8 cells regarded as naive lacked CD45RO, were positively chosen for CCR7, and omitted terminally differentiated effector memory CD45RA+ cells. Germline CDR1 and CDR2: SGHAT and FQNNGV. V was clipped by 0 bases and J by 9 bases, with 21 bases between them. CDR3 length: 16 amino acids. This receptor was identified in a man younger than 35 in good health. Some clones in this sample may be carry-over from other donors' samples. The specimen sequenced was naive CD8+ T cells from PBMCs. V usage is TRBV11-2 and J usage is TRBJ2-7; D perhaps matches TRBD2 (6 bases). This chain's CDR3 is CASSLDIGEVKSPQYF. The CDR3 region has the DNA TGTGCCAGCAGCTTAGATATTGGGGAGGTGAAATCTCCGCAGTACTTC.